Listed below are T cell receptor beta chains from one sample, sequenced in a study of cytomegalovirus exposure and HLA in healthy donors. Profiled with immunoSEQ multiplex PCR; TCRdb holds only in-frame clones, not every one. The sample has about 150,000 clones, around 84% seen once. The sequenced sample consisted of PBMCs. Source of these receptors: a boy aged 2-15 years in good health and CMV-seronegative. The CDR3 runs from the conserved cysteine through the conserved F or W. Fields, in order: V gene, J gene, D gene, clone size, CDR3 protein, CDR3 DNA. D genes are given only for firm matches. Rows give clone size only sometimes, using once, few, many, or a class for an expanded clone.

>TRBV28|TRBJ2-2|TRBD1|.
CAIVGQGTGELFF
TGTGCCATTGTGGGACAGGGGACCGGGGAGCTGTTTTTT
>TRBV20-1|TRBJ2-7|.|.
CSAENYEQYF
TGCAGTGCCGAGAATTACGAGCAGTACTTC
>TRBV5-4|TRBJ2-3|TRBD2|.
CASSWTSGGDTQYF
TGTGCCAGCAGCTGGACTAGCGGGGGGGATACGCAGTATTTT
>TRBV7-8|TRBJ1-1|.|.
CASSRGHQQNTEAFF
TGTGCCAGCAGCCGAGGACACCAACAGAACACTGAAGCTTTCTTT
>TRBV10-3|TRBJ1-5|TRBD1|.
CAISVDRVAQPQHF
TGTGCCATCAGTGTCGACAGGGTGGCGCAGCCCCAGCATTTT
>TRBV5-6|TRBJ2-2|.|many
CASSLPWWAISTGELFF
TGTGCCAGCAGCTTGCCCTGGTGGGCAATAAGCACCGGGGAGCTGTTTTTT
>TRBV5-5|TRBJ2-1|.|.
CASSLGMASDSSYNEQFF
TGTGCCAGCAGCTTGGGGATGGCTAGCGACAGCTCCTACAATGAGCAGTTCTTC
>TRBV29-1|TRBJ1-3|.|.
CSVVRGGNTIYF
TGCAGCGTTGTCAGAGGTGGAAACACCATATATTTT
>TRBV6-5|TRBJ1-1|.|.
CASSYQGSAEAFF
TGTGCCAGCAGTTATCAGGGGAGCGCTGAAGCTTTCTTT
>TRBV7-2|TRBJ2-7|.|once
CASSRGSLSYEQYF
TGTGCCAGCAGTAGGGGGTCTTTATCCTACGAGCAGTACTTC
>TRBV28|TRBJ2-4|.|.
CASGQAGAKNIQYF
TGTGCCAGCGGGCAGGCGGGTGCCAAAAACATTCAGTACTTC
>TRBV27|TRBJ2-1|TRBD2|.
CASRLVAGTFNEQFF
TGTGCCAGCAGACTTGTAGCGGGTACCTTCAATGAGCAGTTCTTC
>TRBV18|TRBJ1-1|.|once
CASSLLVGDTEAFF
TGTGCCAGCTCACTCTTGGTAGGGGACACTGAAGCTTTCTTT
>TRBV5-1|TRBJ1-4|.|.
CASSSGFGATNEKLFF
TGCGCCAGCAGCTCCGGTTTCGGTGCAACTAATGAAAAACTGTTTTTT
>TRBV10-3|TRBJ2-7|TRBD2|.
CAISAGTGGSYEQYF
TGTGCCATCAGTGCCGGGACGGGAGGCTCCTACGAGCAGTACTTC
>TRBV19|TRBJ2-3|.|.
CASRREYAGDTQYF
TGTGCCAGTAGACGGGAGTATGCGGGCGATACGCAGTATTTT
>TRBV19|TRBJ1-6|.|.
CASGLRDSPLHF
TGTGCCTCAGGACTCCGTGATTCACCCCTCCACTTT
>TRBV27|TRBJ2-7|.|.
CASSFSRGSESSYEQYF
TGTGCCAGCAGTTTCTCCCGTGGTAGCGAGAGCTCCTACGAGCAGTACTTC
>TRBV29-1|TRBJ1-2|.|.
CSVEGRQGNGYTF
TGCAGCGTTGAAGGACGGCAGGGGAACGGCTACACCTTC
>TRBV7-9|TRBJ1-4|TRBD1|.
CSSSQQGTRANEKLFF
TGTTCCAGCAGCCAACAGGGGACTAGGGCTAATGAAAAACTGTTTTTT
>TRBV5-1|TRBJ1-2|TRBD1|.
CASSDRDRQPNYGYTF
TGCGCCAGCAGCGACCGGGACAGGCAACCAAACTATGGCTACACCTTC
>TRBV10-3|TRBJ2-5|.|.
CAIRGSGQETQYF
TGTGCCATCCGAGGCAGCGGGCAAGAGACCCAGTACTTC
>TRBV10-1|TRBJ1-1|.|few
CASTPGWRAFF
TGCGCCAGCACTCCGGGGTGGAGGGCTTTCTTT
>TRBV7-2|TRBJ1-5|.|.
CASSLDRGGGQPQHF
TGTGCCAGCAGCTTAGACCGGGGGGGCGGTCAGCCCCAGCATTTT
>TRBV6-6|TRBJ1-6|TRBD1|.
CASSYGTDPNSPLHF
TGTGCCAGCAGTTACGGGACAGACCCGAATTCACCCCTCCACTTT
>TRBV7-9|TRBJ2-3|.|.
CASSLTSSTDTQYF
TGTGCCAGCAGCTTAACTAGTTCCACAGATACGCAGTATTTT
>TRBV27|TRBJ2-7|TRBD1|.
CASSRGWDRVYEQYF
TGTGCCAGCAGCCGCGGATGGGACAGGGTCTACGAGCAGTACTTC